This TCR beta chain was obtained from a study of chemoradiotherapy in HPV16-positive cancers. As for the study in general: Functional T-cell assays on a couple of HPV16-positive patients' cells defined candidate HPV-specific clones and common TCR motifs.

Study-wide results and limits: During treatment, candidate HPV-specific clones and E7-related motifs expanded in tumor. For HPV16-positive patients, expanding HPV-responsive T cells associated with longer recurrence-free survival. Functional assays defining HPV-specific T cells used only a couple of HPV16-positive patients.

Of note for this clone: The antigen is unknown.

The protocol was immunoSEQ multiplex PCR, while the TCRdb copy is restricted to in-frame clones and leaves out a portion. The profile shows about 6,600 clones, about 85% of them singletons. This TCR was sampled from a human donor with HPV-associated anogenital cancer. Sequencing used tumor tissue, obtained from a patient who underwent chemoradiotherapy.

CDR3 loop: CASSEVGLAGGQETQYF. CDR3 sequence (DNA): TGTGCCAGCAGTGAAGTGGGACTAGCGGGGGGGCAAGAGACCCAGTACTTC. The chain recombines TRBV2 with TRBJ2-5; 16 nucleotides align to TRBD2. J lost 2 bases, V lost 1 base, and 1 base had no gene match. This CDR3 comprises 17 residues. The germline CDR1 and CDR2 sequences are SNHLY and FYNNEI.